The next 17 T cell receptor beta chains were all read from a single sample in a study. TCRdb re-analysed the RT-PCR reads in MiXCR, keeping a single row per CDR3 protein. The sample has more than 550,000 distinct CDR3 sequences, 12% to 15% seen once; the top ten hold around 3.3%. Source material: memory CD4+ T cells from blood. The receptors derive from a female donor in good health, serving as a healthy control.

This clonotype was counted a few times. The CDR3, as DNA: TGCAGTGCTAGACCACAGGGGATTCACACCGGGGAGCTGTTTTTT. It encodes CSARPQGIHTGELFF. J is TRBJ2-2 and V is TRBV20-1; 7 nucleotides agree with TRBD1. The junction had 6 bases not matched to a gene; V was cut back by 2 bases and J by 3 bases. Germline V gene sequence: CDR1 DFQATT, CDR2 SNEGSKA (reference sequence). This CDR3 is built from 15 residues.

This clonotype showed up just a few times. The chain combines TRBV6-2 or TRBV6-3 with TRBJ1-2; the match to TRBD1 covers 7 bases. Germline V CDR1 and CDR2: MNHEY, SVGEGT. This CDR3 is 14 amino acids long. The ends lost 5 bases at V and 4 bases at J; junction bases unmatched: 7. The CDR3 DNA follows: TGTGCCAGCAGTAACCACCGGGACAGCTATGGCTACACCTTC. Its translation: CASSNHRDSYGYTF.

The chain joins TRBV20-1 to TRBJ2-7; no clear D gene. Germline values: CDR1 DFQATT, CDR2 SNEGSKA (reference sequence). Trimming took 4 bases from V and 2 from J, leaving 3 bases between them. This CDR3 spans 10 amino acids. The CDR3 region has the DNA TGCAGTGCTACGCCCTACGAGCAGTACTTC. Translation gives CSATPYEQYF.

This clonotype was detected ten times or more. This chain uses TRBV6-5 with TRBJ2-7; TRBD2 agrees at 9 bases. The CDR3 length is 14 residues. Germline V gene data show CDR1 as MNHEY and CDR2 as SVGAGI. The V gene end was trimmed by 6 bases and the J gene end by 7 bases; junction bases not matched to a gene: 10. The DNA of the CDR3 is TGTGCCAGCAGCCGCAGCGGACTAGCGTATGAGCAGTACTTC. This translates into CASSRSGLAYEQYF.

This clonotype was seen more than once but under ten times. The V gene is TRBV24-1, the J gene TRBJ2-1; 11 positions agree with TRBD2. CDR3 length equals 18 residues. The trim removed 0 bases at V and 5 bases at J, leaving 8 bases unmatched. The germline CDR1 and CDR2 sequences are KGHDR and SFDVKD. The CDR3 sequence is CATSDLTTSGSINNEQFF. The CDR3 DNA reads TGTGCCACCAGTGATTTGACCACTAGCGGGAGTATTAACAATGAGCAGTTCTTC.

The rearrangement uses TRBV7-6 and TRBJ1-1; 9 positions match TRBD1. This CDR3 contains 13 residues. V shed 3 bases, J shed 10 bases, and the junction held 6 bases outside the gene matches. Germline loops: CDR1 SGHVS, CDR2 FNYEAQ. In DNA, the CDR3 is TGTGCCAGCAGCTTGGGACAGGGAGGGCGAGCTTTCTTT. This codes for CASSLGQGGRAFF.

The chain couples TRBV4-1 to TRBJ1-4; D uncertain. V was shortened by 0 bases and J by 4 bases, with 15 bases between the two germline ends. The CDR3 sequence is 17 residues long. Germline values: CDR1 MGHRA, CDR2 YSYEKL. Written as DNA, the CDR3 is TGCGCCAGCAGCCAAGATCGCGAACAGTGGAATAATGAAAAACTGTTTTTT. This encodes CASSQDREQWNNEKLFF.

CDR3 region: CASSPNTYNEQFF. The CDR3 DNA is TGTGCCAGCAGCCCTAACACGTACAATGAGCAGTTCTTC. This rearrangement joins TRBV7-3 to TRBJ2-1; the D is unclear. The CDR3 is 13 residues long. Trimming left V 5 bases short and J 4 bases short, with 9 bases between. Germline V gives CDR1 SGHTA, CDR2 FQGTGA.

This chain links TRBV7-9 with TRBJ2-1; D may correspond to TRBD1 or TRBD2 (5 bases each). The germline V gene encodes CDR1 SEHNR and CDR2 FQNEAQ (reference sequence). CDR3 size: 16 residues. Trimming stripped 5 bases from V and 7 bases from J, with 21 bases between. The CDR3 spells CASSTRGGLAGNEQFF. DNA for the CDR3: TGTGCCAGCAGCACCCGGGGCGGGCTAGCCGGAAATGAGCAGTTCTTC.

This clonotype was seen a handful of times. This chain joins TRBV28 and TRBJ2-7, with D perhaps TRBD2 (6 bases). Germline CDR1 reads MDHEN; CDR2 reads SYDVKM. The V end was cut by 8 bases, the J end by 2 bases, with 10 bases between. The CDR3 totals 12 residues. The CDR3 loop reads CASGGITYEQYF. The CDR3 nucleotides are TGTGCCAGCGGAGGGATTACCTACGAGCAGTACTTC.

This clonotype has a count of ten or more. This sequence joins TRBV29-1 and TRBJ1-4, with D perhaps matching TRBD1 (6 bases). The CDR3 extends over 14 amino acids. CDR1 is SQVTM, CDR2 ANQGSEA, per germline. V was cut by 7 bases and J by 8 bases, with 20 bases left in between. The CDR3 nucleotides are TGCAGCGCCCAAGGGGGGCGGACTCGGGAAAAACTGTTTTTT. Translation gives CSAQGGRTREKLFF.

The sample holds many counts of this clonotype. The chain links TRBV6-1 to TRBJ1-5; D call uncertain. Germline V gene sequence: CDR1 MNHNS, CDR2 SASEGT. V was clipped by 6 bases and J by 2 bases, with 8 bases between them. The length of the CDR3 is 13 residues. The CDR3 nucleotides read TGTGCCAGCAGCACCGGGCGCAATCAGCCCCAGCATTTT. Its translation is CASSTGRNQPQHF.

The chain recombines TRBV5-1 with TRBJ1-1, with a tentative D call TRBD1 (6 bases). The CDR3 is made up of 15 amino acids. Germline V lookup: CDR1 SGHRS, CDR2 YFSETQ. Trimming pared 4 bases from V and 4 bases from J, leaving 17 bases between. The CDR3 reads CASSPTGNIGTEAFF. The CDR3, as DNA: TGCGCCAGCAGCCCTACAGGGAATATCGGCACTGAAGCTTTCTTT.

This clonotype was recorded many times. The chain has TRBV7-2 and TRBJ2-2, with D possibly being TRBD1 or TRBD2 (5 bases each). This CDR3 spans 14 amino acids. Per germline, CDR1 SGHTA and CDR2 FQGNSA. Trimming pared 1 base from V and 6 bases from J, leaving 9 bases between. The CDR3 protein is CASSLGGWSGELFF. DNA of the CDR3: TGTGCCAGCAGCTTAGGGGGGTGGTCCGGGGAGCTGTTTTTT.

The table lists this clonotype with many counts. The chain carries TRBV18 and TRBJ2-1; D perhaps matches TRBD2 (6 bases). The V gene's germline CDR1 is KGHSH and CDR2 LQKENI. V was trimmed by 8 bases and J by 9 bases, leaving 11 bases between them. The CDR3 is made up of 11 amino acids. Here the CDR3 reads CASSPGGEQFF. CDR3 sequence (DNA): TGTGCCAGCAGCCCCGGGGGTGAGCAGTTCTTC. The variable domain in full, completed from reference TRBV18 and TRBJ2-1, reads NAGVMQNPRHLVRRRGQEARLRCSPMKGHSHVYWYRQLPEEGLKFMVYLQKENIIDESGMPKERFSAEFPKEGPSILRIQQVVRGDSAAYFCASSPGGEQFFGPGTRLTVL.

This clonotype was detected a few times. The rearrangement joins TRBV5-1 to TRBJ1-6; D not resolved. V gave up 7 bases and J gave up 7 bases, with 12 bases separating them. The CDR3 is made up of 13 amino acids. Germline CDR1 reads SGHRS; CDR2 reads YFSETQ. The CDR3 reads CASAGENNSPLHF. CDR3 coding DNA: TGCGCCAGCGCGGGTGAGAACAATTCACCCCTCCACTTT.

The chain joins TRBV6-1 to TRBJ2-2; a possible D gene is TRBD1 (5 bases). Deletions cut 3 bases from V and 6 bases from J, with 11 bases between. CDR3 length: 14 residues. The germline V gene encodes CDR1 MNHNS and CDR2 SASEGT. CDR3: CASSDPQGSGELFF. The CDR3 nucleotides read TGTGCCAGCAGTGACCCCCAGGGTTCCGGGGAGCTGTTTTTT.